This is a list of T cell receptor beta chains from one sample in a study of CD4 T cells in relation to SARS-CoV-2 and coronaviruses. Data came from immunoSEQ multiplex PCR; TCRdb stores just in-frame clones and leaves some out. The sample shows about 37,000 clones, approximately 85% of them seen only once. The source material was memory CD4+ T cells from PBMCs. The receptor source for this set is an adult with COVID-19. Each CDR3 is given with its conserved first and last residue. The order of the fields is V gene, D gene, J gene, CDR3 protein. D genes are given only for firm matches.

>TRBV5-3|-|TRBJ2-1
CARSWGPRCEQFF
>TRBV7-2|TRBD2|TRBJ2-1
CASSLTRLAGLSEQFF
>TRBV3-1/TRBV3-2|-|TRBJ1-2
CASSQKLRPSNYGYTF
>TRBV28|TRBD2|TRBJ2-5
CASGGTSGSGETQYF
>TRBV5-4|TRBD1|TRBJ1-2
CASSLGGPGQNYGYTF
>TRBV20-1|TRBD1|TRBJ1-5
CSAWDRAAQHF
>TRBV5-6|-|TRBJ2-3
CASSLFVGRGTDTQYF
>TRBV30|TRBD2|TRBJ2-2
CASPGSGSWTGELFF
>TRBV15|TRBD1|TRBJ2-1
CATSRDQDRGRGEQFF
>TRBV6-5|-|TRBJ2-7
CASSHTLFYEQYF
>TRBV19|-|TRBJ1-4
CASSMGLTRAPNHKFF
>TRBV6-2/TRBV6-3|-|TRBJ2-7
CASSALAPEQYF
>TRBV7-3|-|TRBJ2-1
CASSANRQDNEQFF
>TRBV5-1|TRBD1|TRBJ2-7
CASSPGQGRHEQYF
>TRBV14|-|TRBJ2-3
CASSQRRRGAGTDTQYF
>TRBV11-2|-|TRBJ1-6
CASSLDDSPLHF
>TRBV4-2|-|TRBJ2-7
CASSQDQGPSYEQYF
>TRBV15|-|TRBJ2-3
CATSSPGRSTDTQYF
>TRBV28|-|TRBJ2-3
CASSLGTNTQYF
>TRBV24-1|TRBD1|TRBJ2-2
CATRGQLSGELFF
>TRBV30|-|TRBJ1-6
CAWSQLGVISPLHF
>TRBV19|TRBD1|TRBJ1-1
CASRQGLRISTEAFF
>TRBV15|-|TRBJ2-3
CATSRDSGSTDTQYF
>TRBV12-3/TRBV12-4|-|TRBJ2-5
CASSTPGQFSQYF
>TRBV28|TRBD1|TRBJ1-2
CASSPGQGLNRAGYTF
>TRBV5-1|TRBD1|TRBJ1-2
CASSLAPSTGMAGYTF
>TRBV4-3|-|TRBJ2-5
CASSQGGQGEGKETQYF
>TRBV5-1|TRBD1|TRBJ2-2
CASSLSTGFGGELFF
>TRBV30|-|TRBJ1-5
CAWSKGNHKWGNQPQHF
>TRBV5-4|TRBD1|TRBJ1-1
CASSERQGGTEAFF
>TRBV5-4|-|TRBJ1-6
CASTSREGRSPLHF
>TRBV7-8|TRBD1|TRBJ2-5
CASSPGTGSEETQYF
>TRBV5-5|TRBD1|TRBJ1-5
CASSLVPKDRGANQPQHF
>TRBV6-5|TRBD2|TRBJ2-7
CATFGLAGNYEQYF
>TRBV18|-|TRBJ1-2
CASSPPERGYTF
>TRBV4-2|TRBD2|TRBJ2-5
CASSQGLAETQYF
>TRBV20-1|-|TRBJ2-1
CSASGMVMDRAFTEQFF
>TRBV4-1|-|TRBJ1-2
CASSQDQAGAIYGYTF
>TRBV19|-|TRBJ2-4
CASSMRGAKNIQYF
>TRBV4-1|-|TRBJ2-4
CASRGPFRGQQNIQYF
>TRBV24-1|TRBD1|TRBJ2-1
CATRTGGGGNEQFF
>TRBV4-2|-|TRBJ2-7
CASSQDLAGAREQYF
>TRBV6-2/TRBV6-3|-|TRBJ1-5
CASSYVMANQPQHF
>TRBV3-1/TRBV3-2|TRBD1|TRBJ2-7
CASTPGQGSGEQYF
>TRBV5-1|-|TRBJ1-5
CASSSDSNQPQHF
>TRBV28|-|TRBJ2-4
CASSPSGMQTGDIQYF
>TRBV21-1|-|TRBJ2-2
CASSKLPYLTSGSAGELFF
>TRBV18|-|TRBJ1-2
CASSPSTANYGYTF
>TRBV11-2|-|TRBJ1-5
CASSLGPGNQPQHF
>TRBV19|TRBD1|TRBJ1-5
CASSLTPGQGAGGNQPQHF
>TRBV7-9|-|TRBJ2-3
CASSLRGLSTDTQYF
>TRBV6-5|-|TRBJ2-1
CASSYHGGLNEQFF
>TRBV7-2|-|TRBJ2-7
CASSLDRANAAYEQYF
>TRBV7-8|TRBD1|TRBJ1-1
CASSQRDRAGTEAFF
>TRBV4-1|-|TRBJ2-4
CASSQGRSYGRLKNIQYF